Given below is one T cell receptor (beta chain) in context. TCRdb keeps only in-frame clones here, not all; method: immunoSEQ multiplex PCR. This sample has roughly 190,000 clones, with roughly 94% found just once. The sample originates from a study of blood T cell repertoires in COVID-19. Study in general: Italy, Spain and the United States were the sources of the convalescent and acute COVID-19 samples. The cDNA or gDNA used as material had been derived from T cells, B-cell-depleted T cells, or PBMCs.

V shed 5 bases and J 8 bases; nucleotides not matched to a gene: 8. The germline V gene encodes CDR1 SGHRS and CDR2 YFSETQ. The CDR3 is 14 amino acids. This TCR came from a man younger than 45 with COVID-19, enrolled during active disease. The sequenced sample consisted of peripheral blood. The chain has TRBV5-1 and TRBJ2-1; 9 nucleotides match TRBD2. In DNA, the CDR3 is TGCGCCAGCAGGGAAGTAGCGGGGGTCGATGAGCAGTTCTTC. It specifies CASREVAGVDEQFF.